Listed here are 3 T cell receptor beta chains from one sample, sequenced in a study of cytotoxic CD8 clonotypes in ibrutinib-treated CLL. Clones were sequenced by immunoSEQ multiplex PCR, and TCRdb holds only the in-frame ones, with some missing. The profile shows roughly 170,000 clones, around 80% of them singletons. The starting material was PBMCs, obtained after 24 months of ibrutinib treatment. Receptors were obtained from a human donor with chronic lymphocytic leukemia.

The CDR3 protein is CASSPTGTSVDEQFF. Written as DNA, the CDR3 is TGTGCCAGCAGCCCTACCGGGACTAGCGTGGATGAGCAGTTCTTC. The chain links TRBV7-3 to TRBJ2-1, with 10 bases matching TRBD2. This CDR3 region has 15 residues. J was trimmed by 8 bases and V by 5 bases; bases with no gene match: 9. The germline gives CDR1 SGHTA, CDR2 FQGTGA.

The sample holds one count of this clone. The chain joins TRBV10-2 to TRBJ1-4; TRBD1 might be the D (6 bases). Germline CDR1 is WSHSY and CDR2 is SAAADI. CDR3 length: 15 residues. V lost 7 bases, J lost 7 bases, and 19 bases lay in between. The CDR3, as DNA: TGCGCCAGCACCAAAGTCGGCCTAGGGGGTGAAAAACTGTTTTTT. Translation: CASTKVGLGGEKLFF.

The CDR3 DNA is TGTGCCAGTAGAGATAGCGGGAGGGACAATGAGCAGTTCTTC. Protein: CASRDSGRDNEQFF. The chain joins TRBV11-2 to TRBJ2-1; 11 positions agree with TRBD2. Unmatched junction bases numbered 6, after V lost 9 bases and J lost 5 bases. This CDR3 contains 14 residues. CDR1 and CDR2 from the germline V gene are SGHAT and FQNNGV.